The 8 T cell receptor beta chains below all came from one sample that was sequenced in a study of CD8+CD57+ T cells in acquired aplastic anemia. Both TCR beta VDJ combination and CDR3 sequence profiling were carried out. Genomic DNA was the template for this profiling. One entry per CDR3 protein, called by TCRdb with MiXCR from the reads. Of 150,000 to 200,000 distinct CDR3 sequences in the sample, less than 65% were seen once. Material: sorted CD4+, CD8+, or CD8+CD57+ T cells (not recorded which) from PBMCs. Receptors were obtained from a human donor with severe aplastic anemia or a healthy control (not recorded which).

The chain employs TRBV19 and TRBJ1-5; D not certain. The germline V gene has CDR1 LNHDA and CDR2 SQIVND (reference sequence). V lost 6 bases and J lost 0, with 12 bases in between. The CDR3 has 15 amino acids. The CDR3 DNA sequence: TGTGCCAGTAGCCAAGGGAGGTCTAGCAATCAGCCCCAGCATTTT. It yields the protein CASSQGRSSNQPQHF.

V is TRBV20-1 and J is TRBJ1-5; weak D call: TRBD1 (5 bases). CDR3 length equals 14 residues. The V end was cut by 3 bases, the J end by 1 base, with 10 bases between. Looked up from germline, CDR1 is DFQATT and CDR2 is SNEGSKA (reference sequence). The CDR3 DNA reads TGCAGTGCTAGGGGGGGGGACAGCAATCAGCCCCAGCATTTT. This codes for CSARGGDSNQPQHF.

The chain joins TRBV7-2 to TRBJ2-5; D ambiguous. The CDR3 consists of 11 residues. Germline loops: CDR1 SGHTA, CDR2 FQGNSA. V was clipped by 5 bases and J by 2 bases, with 3 bases between them. This CDR3 is CASSGQETQYF. CDR3 nucleotides: TGTGCCAGCAGCGGACAAGAGACCCAGTACTTC.

The chain uses TRBV7-8 and TRBJ2-2; TRBD2 matches at 7 bases. Germline CDR1 is SGHVS and CDR2 is FQNEAQ. Trimming at V came to 1 base and at J to 5 bases, leaving 7 bases not matched to a gene. There are 16 residues in the CDR3. The CDR3 sequence: CASSLGSSGRTGELFF. As DNA, the CDR3 is TGTGCCAGCAGCTTAGGGTCTAGCGGAAGAACCGGGGAGCTGTTTTTT.

The rearrangement links TRBV12-3 or TRBV12-4 to TRBJ2-2; no firm D call. Deletions cut 7 bases from V and 7 bases from J, with 16 bases between. CDR3 length: 14 residues. CDR3 nucleotides: TGTGCCAGCACTGCAGGAGTGGGCCACGGGGAGCTGTTTTTT. Residues: CASTAGVGHGELFF.

The chain is built from TRBV20-1 and TRBJ2-4; D unresolved. The germline V gene has CDR1 DFQATT and CDR2 SNEGSKA (reference sequence). Trimming took off 6 bases at V and 8 bases at J, with 11 bases between the two ends. This CDR3 spans 11 amino acids. The CDR3 bases are TGCAGTGCAGACCCTGGGGACATTCAGTACTTC. It codes for CSADPGDIQYF.

The chain links TRBV7-2 to TRBJ2-5; 9 positions match TRBD2. The CDR3 runs 15 residues. The junction had 9 bases not matched to a gene; V was cut back by 5 bases and J by 5 bases. Looked up from germline, CDR1 is SGHTA and CDR2 is FQGNSA. The CDR3 DNA follows: TGTGCCAGCAGCCCCCGGACTGCGGGAGGGGAGACCCAGTACTTC. Its protein is CASSPRTAGGETQYF.

CDR3 in amino acids: CASSRSYNEQFF. The CDR3 region has the DNA TGTGCCAGTAGTAGATCCTACAATGAGCAGTTCTTC. The rearrangement uses TRBV19 and TRBJ2-1; D gene unclear. The CDR3 length is 12 residues. The germline gives CDR1 LNHDA, CDR2 SQIVND (reference sequence). V was pared by 4 bases and J by 1 base, with 2 bases between.